This TCR beta chain was sequenced during a study of OX40 agonist ivuxolimab in advanced cancers. Study context: At 0.01 to 10 mg/kg, ivuxolimab was administered intravenously to patients every 2 weeks.

CDR1 and CDR2 (germline): LNHDA, SQIVND (reference sequence). Trimming removed 3 bases from V and 6 bases from J, with 6 bases in between. The CDR3 covers 12 residues. Only in-frame clones appear in the TCRdb table, and some are missing; sequencing was by immunoSEQ multiplex PCR. The repertoire holds roughly 40,000 clones, with around 84% as singletons. Source: CD4+ or CD8+ T cells sorted from blood, taken in a trial of the OX40 agonist ivuxolimab. The sequence was collected from an adult with an advanced solid tumor such as melanoma, head and neck, liver or kidney cancer. The rearrangement uses TRBV19 and TRBJ2-1, with no clear D. The CDR3 DNA is TGTGCCAGTAGTATCATCGGCAATGAGCAGTTCTTC. Translated: CASSIIGNEQFF. The entire variable domain, with the rest obtained from reference TRBV19 and TRBJ2-1, is as follows: DGGITQSPKYLFRKEGQNVTLSCEQNLNHDAMYWYRQDPGQGLRLIYYSQIVNDFQKGDIAEGYSVSREKKESFPLTVTSAQKNPTAFYLCASSIIGNEQFFGPGTRLTVL.